These T cell receptor beta chains were read from a single sample in a study of T cells in Graves' hyperthyroidism and ophthalmopathy. In TCRdb, the multiplex PCR reads were re-called with MiXCR into one record per CDR3 protein. This sample has some 560,000 distinct CDR3 sequences; 15% to 19% occur once, and the top ten carry around 7.8%. The sequencing input was blood. The receptor set was obtained from a woman aged 25 to 45 with Graves' hyperthyroidism. CDR3s include the opening cysteine and the closing phenylalanine or tryptophan. D genes are given only for firm matches. Clone sizes are given selectively: once, few, many, or a class where the clone is expanded.

d_gene,v_gene,abundance,j_gene,CDR3aa,CDR3nt
TRBD1,TRBV3-1,many,TRBJ1-1,CASSQTGRGTEAFF,TGTGCCAGCAGCCAGACAGGGCGGGGGACTGAAGCTTTCTTT
NA,TRBV5-1,NA,TRBJ1-1,CASSGELGNTEAFF,TGCGCCAGCAGCGGGGAACTGGGGAACACTGAAGCTTTCTTT
TRBD2,TRBV27,many,TRBJ2-3,CASSLSPSGSSDTQYF,TGTGCCAGCAGTTTATCTCCCAGCGGGAGCTCAGATACGCAGTATTTT
NA,TRBV7-9,many,TRBJ2-1,CASSRGGGSVPEQFF,TGTGCCAGCAGCAGAGGAGGGGGCTCGGTTCCTGAGCAGTTCTTC
NA,TRBV10-2,NA,TRBJ1-2,CASSESRYQDGYTF,TGCGCCAGCAGTGAGTCGAGATACCAGGATGGCTACACCTTC
NA,TRBV28,many,TRBJ2-7,CASSFGRGASYEQYF,TGTGCCAGCAGTTTTGGCAGGGGGGCCTCCTACGAGCAGTACTTC
NA,TRBV19,NA,TRBJ2-1,CASSFGFGSSYNEQFF,TGTGCCAGTAGCTTCGGCTTTGGGAGCTCCTACAATGAGCAGTTCTTC
NA,TRBV19,NA,TRBJ1-3,CASMAGGGNTIYF,TGTGCCAGTATGGCCGGGGGCGGAAACACCATATATTTT
NA,TRBV2,many,TRBJ1-1,CASSVEAFF,TGTGCCAGCAGTGTTGAAGCTTTCTTT
NA,TRBV7-2,many,TRBJ1-1,CASSLALAGNTEAFF,TGTGCCAGCAGCTTAGCCCTGGCAGGGAACACTGAAGCTTTCTTT
NA,TRBV11-2,many,TRBJ2-1,CASSLSRDPLGDEQFF,TGTGCCAGCAGCTTATCCCGGGACCCCCTTGGAGATGAGCAGTTCTTC
NA,TRBV11-2,few,TRBJ1-5,CASSPGPGSNQPQHF,TGTGCCAGCAGCCCCGGACCTGGGAGCAATCAGCCCCAGCATTTT
NA,TRBV6-2/TRBV6-3,few,TRBJ2-1,CASSYPGRRINEQFF,TGTGCCAGCAGTTACCCGGGACGAAGAATCAATGAGCAGTTCTTC
NA,TRBV12-3/TRBV12-4,NA,TRBJ2-6,CASSETDFSGANVLTF,TGTGCCAGCAGCGAGACGGACTTCTCTGGGGCCAACGTCCTGACTTTC
NA,TRBV6-1,few,TRBJ2-7,CASSRGVQGLQSTYEQYF,TGTGCCAGCAGTAGAGGGGTTCAAGGACTACAATCAACCTACGAGCAGTACTTC
NA,TRBV5-1,many,TRBJ2-3,CASGIGTDTQYF,TGCGCCAGCGGGATCGGGACAGATACGCAGTATTTT
TRBD1,TRBV5-1,NA,TRBJ2-3,CASSLARGQATDTQYF,TGCGCCAGCAGCTTGGCACGGGGACAGGCCACAGATACGCAGTATTTT
TRBD2,TRBV2,NA,TRBJ2-7,CASSEEIAGRGYEQYF,TGTGCCAGCAGTGAAGAGATAGCGGGGAGGGGCTACGAGCAGTACTTC
TRBD2,TRBV7-7,NA,TRBJ2-1,CASSASGSSSNEQFF,TGTGCCAGCAGCGCTAGCGGTTCCTCTAGCAATGAGCAGTTCTTC
TRBD2,TRBV6-5,NA,TRBJ2-2,CASSYGGGRAPGELFF,TGTGCCAGCAGTTACGGCGGCGGGAGGGCCCCCGGGGAGCTGTTTTTT
NA,TRBV3-1,many,TRBJ1-6,CASSQLTGSSPLHF,TGTGCCAGCAGCCAGCTAACAGGGAGTTCACCCCTCCACTTT
NA,TRBV27,NA,TRBJ2-5,CASSRQAQETQYF,TGTGCCAGCAGCCGACAGGCGCAAGAGACCCAGTACTTC
TRBD1,TRBV29-1,many,TRBJ1-1,CSVGTGENTEAFF,TGCAGCGTTGGGACAGGAGAGAACACTGAAGCTTTCTTT
NA,TRBV5-1,few,TRBJ2-1,CASSLSRQGGFNNEQFF,TGCGCCAGCAGCTTGTCTCGCCAGGGGGGATTTAACAATGAGCAGTTCTTC
NA,TRBV19,few,TRBJ1-1,CASKMGPGTEAFF,TGTGCCAGTAAGATGGGGCCTGGAACTGAAGCTTTCTTT
NA,TRBV10-1,NA,TRBJ1-5,CASRAPNKYSNQPQHF,TGCGCCAGCAGGGCCCCAAATAAATATAGCAATCAGCCCCAGCATTTT
TRBD2,TRBV7-2,many,TRBJ2-3,CASSLAKAGGDTQYF,TGTGCCAGCAGCTTAGCGAAGGCGGGAGGAGATACGCAGTATTTT
NA,TRBV14,NA,TRBJ1-4,CASSQKAGNHEKLFF,TGTGCCAGCAGCCAAAAGGCGGGGAACCATGAAAAACTGTTTTTT
NA,TRBV5-6,many,TRBJ1-4,CASSPRGALSEKLFF,TGTGCCAGCAGTCCGAGGGGGGCTTTAAGTGAAAAACTGTTTTTT
TRBD2,TRBV12-3/TRBV12-4,many,TRBJ2-5,CASSPGLVTETQYF,TGTGCCAGCAGTCCGGGACTAGTGACGGAGACCCAGTACTTC
NA,TRBV5-1,many,TRBJ2-7,CASSLRVSHEQYF,TGCGCCAGCAGCCTCAGGGTTTCCCACGAGCAGTACTTC
TRBD2,TRBV10-3,many,TRBJ2-7,CAISPGGAYEQYF,TGTGCCATCAGTCCGGGAGGAGCCTACGAGCAGTACTTC
TRBD1,TRBV18,many,TRBJ1-2,CASSPQGTVNYGYTF,TGTGCCAGCTCACCACAGGGGACAGTCAACTATGGCTACACCTTC
TRBD2,TRBV11-2,NA,TRBJ2-1,CASSPGRGLAGISSYNEQFF,TGTGCCAGCAGCCCGGGCCGGGGACTAGCGGGAATAAGCTCCTACAATGAGCAGTTCTTC
NA,TRBV25-1,NA,TRBJ2-7,CASMIRRSPSCCEQYF,TGTGCCAGCATGATTCGGAGGTCCCCGTCTTGTTGTGAGCAGTACTTC
TRBD1,TRBV20-1,many,TRBJ1-1,CSASRDSMNTEAFF,TGCAGTGCTAGCCGGGACAGTATGAACACTGAAGCTTTCTTT
TRBD1,TRBV6-1,many,TRBJ1-5,CASSDRGNNNQPQHF,TGTGCCAGCAGCGACAGGGGGAATAACAATCAGCCCCAGCATTTT
NA,TRBV12-3/TRBV12-4,many,TRBJ2-3,CASSAPRSTDTQYF,TGTGCCAGCAGTGCCCCCAGAAGCACAGATACGCAGTATTTT
TRBD2,TRBV12-3/TRBV12-4,many,TRBJ2-3,CASSLRIAGVPDTQYF,TGTGCCAGCAGTTTAAGAATAGCGGGAGTCCCAGATACGCAGTATTTT
TRBD1,TRBV19,few,TRBJ2-1,CASSTLPLEGDRGYNEQFF,TGTGCCAGTAGTACCCTTCCGCTGGAGGGCGACAGGGGATACAATGAGCAGTTCTTC
NA,TRBV18,many,TRBJ2-7,CASSPAGVEQYF,TGTGCCAGCTCACCAGCAGGGGTCGAGCAGTACTTC
NA,TRBV6-2/TRBV6-3,many,TRBJ1-1,CASSSHLRVEAFF,TGTGCCAGCAGTTCCCACCTCCGGGTTGAAGCTTTCTTT
TRBD2,TRBV7-9,many,TRBJ2-5,CASSLVVTSGPQETQYF,TGTGCCAGCAGCTTAGTGGTGACTAGCGGACCCCAAGAGACCCAGTACTTC
TRBD2,TRBV4-1,NA,TRBJ2-7,CASSQGVAGPGYEQYF,TGCGCCAGCAGCCAAGGAGTAGCGGGACCGGGCTACGAGCAGTACTTC
NA,TRBV9,many,TRBJ2-2,CASSVHSGAPNTGELFF,TGTGCCAGCAGCGTCCATTCAGGGGCCCCGAACACCGGGGAGCTGTTTTTT
NA,TRBV5-5,many,TRBJ2-7,CASSPPGDPDYEQYF,TGTGCCAGCAGTCCACCTGGGGATCCTGACTACGAGCAGTACTTC